The clone carrying this TCR beta chain was observed a handful of times. Antigen specificity is unknown. Arm-PCR of CDR3 regions with iRepertoire HTBI primers generated TCR beta libraries. TCRdb analysed the multiplex PCR reads with MiXCR anew, one entry per CDR3 protein. The sample records 350,000 to 550,000 distinct CDR3 sequences, just under 15% being singletons. The data were obtained in a study of regulatory T cells in long-lasting Graves disease. Overall study findings and caveats: Among samples with persistent disease, TRBV28, TRBJ1-2 and TRBJ2-5 were favored. Persistent Graves' patients possessed reduced TCR diversity relative to recently diagnosed ones.

Time point noted: newly diagnosed GD, antithyroid drugs for less than 3 months. Extracted RNA from PBMCs served as the source of the TCR library. American Thyroid Association guidelines defined how Graves' disease was diagnosed. Looked up from germline, CDR1 is SGDLS and CDR2 is YYNGEE. CDR3 length equals 15 residues. Between the trimmed V and J ends, which lost 0 bases and 0 bases, there was a span of 9 bases. The data were also submitted as part of a second study, on T cells in Graves' hyperthyroidism and ophthalmopathy. That publication notes: Calling Graves' hyperthyroidism stable meant ophthalmopathy did not progress within 18 months.

The chain carries TRBV9 and TRBJ2-5, with D tentatively TRBD1 (5 bases). Sequences were derived from peripheral blood mononuclear cells (PBMCs), sampled at new diagnosis, from a patient treated with antithyroid drugs. The sequence was collected from a woman in her twenties or thirties with Graves disease. The CDR3 loop is CASSVAAGYQETQYF. The CDR3 nucleotides read TGTGCCAGCAGCGTAGCGGCAGGGTACCAAGAGACCCAGTACTTC.